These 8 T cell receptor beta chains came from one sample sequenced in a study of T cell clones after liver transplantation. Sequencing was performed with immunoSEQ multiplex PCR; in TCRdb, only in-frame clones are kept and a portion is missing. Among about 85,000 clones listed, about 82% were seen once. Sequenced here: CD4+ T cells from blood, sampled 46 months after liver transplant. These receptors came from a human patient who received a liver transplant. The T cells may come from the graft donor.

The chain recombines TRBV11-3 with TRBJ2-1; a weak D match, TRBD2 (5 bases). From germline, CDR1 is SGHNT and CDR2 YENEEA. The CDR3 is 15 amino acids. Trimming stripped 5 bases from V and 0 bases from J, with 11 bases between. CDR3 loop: CASSPRGSSYNEQFF. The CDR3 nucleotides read TGTGCCAGCAGCCCGCGAGGGAGCTCCTACAATGAGCAGTTCTTC.

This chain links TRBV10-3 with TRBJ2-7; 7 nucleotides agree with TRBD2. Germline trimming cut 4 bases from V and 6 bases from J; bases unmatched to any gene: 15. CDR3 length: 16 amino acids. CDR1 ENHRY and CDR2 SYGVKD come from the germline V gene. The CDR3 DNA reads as TGTGCCATCAGTGGGTCACTTGGCAGGGAGGGTCCCGAGCAGTACTTC. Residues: CAISGSLGREGPEQYF.

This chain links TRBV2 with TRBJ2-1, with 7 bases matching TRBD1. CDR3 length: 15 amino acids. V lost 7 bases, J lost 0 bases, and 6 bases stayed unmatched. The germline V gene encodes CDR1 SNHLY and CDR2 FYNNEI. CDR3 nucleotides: TGTGCCAGCAATCCGACAGGGAGCTCCTACAATGAGCAGTTCTTC. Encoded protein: CASNPTGSSYNEQFF.

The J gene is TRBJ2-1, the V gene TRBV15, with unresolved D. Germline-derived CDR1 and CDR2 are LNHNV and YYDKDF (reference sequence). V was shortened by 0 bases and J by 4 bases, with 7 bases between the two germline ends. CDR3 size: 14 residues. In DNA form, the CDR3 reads TGTGCCACCAGCAGAGATTTCGGATACAATGAGCAGTTCTTC. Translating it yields CATSRDFGYNEQFF.

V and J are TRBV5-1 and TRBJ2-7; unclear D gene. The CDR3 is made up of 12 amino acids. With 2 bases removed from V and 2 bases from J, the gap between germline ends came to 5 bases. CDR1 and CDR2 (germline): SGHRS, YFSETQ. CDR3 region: CASSLFPYEQYF. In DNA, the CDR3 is TGCGCCAGCAGCTTATTCCCCTACGAGCAGTACTTC.

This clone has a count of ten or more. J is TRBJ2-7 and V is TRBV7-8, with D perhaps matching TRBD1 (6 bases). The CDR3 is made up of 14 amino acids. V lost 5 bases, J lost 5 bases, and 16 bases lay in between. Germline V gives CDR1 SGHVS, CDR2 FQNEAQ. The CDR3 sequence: CASSPEPGQNEQYF. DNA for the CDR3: TGTGCCAGCAGCCCAGAACCAGGACAGAACGAGCAGTACTTC. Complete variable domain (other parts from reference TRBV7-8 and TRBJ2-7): GAGVSQSPRYKVAKRGQDVALRCDPISGHVSLFWYQQALGQGPEFLTYFQNEAQLDKSGLPSDRFFAERPEGSVSTLKIQRTQQEDSAVYLCASSPEPGQNEQYFGPGTRLTVT.

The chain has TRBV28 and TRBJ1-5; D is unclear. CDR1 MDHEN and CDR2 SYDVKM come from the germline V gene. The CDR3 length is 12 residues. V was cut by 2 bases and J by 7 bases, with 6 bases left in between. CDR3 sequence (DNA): TGTGCCAGCAGTTTAGTGCAGCAGCCCCAGCATTTT. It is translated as CASSLVQQPQHF. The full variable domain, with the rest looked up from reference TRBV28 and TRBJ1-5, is DVKVTQSSRYLVKRTGEKVFLECVQDMDHENMFWYRQDPGLGLRLIYFSYDVKMKEKGDIPEGYSVSREKKERFSLILESASTNQTSMYLCASSLVQQPQHFGDGTRLSIL.

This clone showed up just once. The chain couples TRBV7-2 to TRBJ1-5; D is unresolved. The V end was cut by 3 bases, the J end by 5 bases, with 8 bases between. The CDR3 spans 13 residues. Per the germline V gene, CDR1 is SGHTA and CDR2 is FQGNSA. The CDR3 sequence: CASSFRTDQPQHF. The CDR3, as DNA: TGTGCCAGCAGCTTTCGGACGGATCAGCCCCAGCATTTT. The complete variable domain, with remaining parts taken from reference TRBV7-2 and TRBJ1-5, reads GAGVSQSPSNKVTEKGKDVELRCDPISGHTALYWYRQSLGQGLEFLIYFQGNSAPDKSGLPSDRFSAERTGGSVSTLTIQRTQQEDSAVYLCASSFRTDQPQHFGDGTRLSIL.